These 27 T cell receptor beta chains were sequenced from one sample in a study of T-cell reconstitution after alpha-beta-depleted transplantation in children (dated by TCRdb to 2016 to 2018). Interpreted using the paper, the treatment or condition label stands for: allogeneic hematopoietic cell transplantation with graft depleted of TCRalphabeta T cells and CD19 B cells. The library relied on PCR. Instrument on record: Illumina HiSeq 2500. Molecular barcoding was employed in the preparation of TCR libraries, with unique molecular identifiers being used to normalize TCRbeta repertoire quantification. TCRdb applied fastp at Q25 and MiXCR to the public reads, then kept only in-frame beta chains. Each CDR3 protein gets just one entry, which takes the most common genes and DNA from the rows behind it. The table for this sample lists 700,000 to 950,000 distinct CDR3 sequences; about 16% of them were counted only once. Together, the top ten hold approximately 5% of the sample.

The input for sequencing was PBMCs, mostly from graft donor cells, taken 360 days after TCRalphabeta/CD19-depleted stem cell transplant. The receptors were gathered from a male patient under 18 who had a stem cell transplant for acute lymphoblastic leukemia, so the T cells may come from the graft donor.

This clonotype was counted a single time. One junction end disagrees with the germline gene, perhaps due to a read error. The chain combines TRBV11-2 with TRBJ2-3; TRBD2 aligns across 7 bases. Germline lookup yields CDR1 SGHAT and CDR2 FQNNGV. The CDR3 has 14 residues. As DNA, the CDR3 is TGTGCCAGCAGCCTCTATATCCCGACTAGCCCTTTGGTCTTT. Encoded protein: CASSLYIPTSPLVF.

The chain uses TRBV12-3 or TRBV12-4 and TRBJ2-5, with 11 bases identical to TRBD2. V was clipped by 6 bases and J by 7 bases; unmatched bases: 10. This CDR3 contains 15 residues. Here the CDR3 reads CASRPTSGGLGTQYF. The CDR3 DNA reads as TGTGCCAGCAGACCCACTAGCGGGGGATTAGGGACCCAGTACTTC.

This clonotype was observed many times. The chain recombines TRBV5-1 with TRBJ2-3; no reliable D call. In germline, CDR1 is SGHRS, CDR2 YFSETQ. The V gene lost 2 bases and the J gene lost 0 bases, with 10 bases spanning the gap. This CDR3 spans 15 amino acids. The DNA for the CDR3 is TGCGCCAGCAGCTTTACAAGTCTTAGCACAGATACGCAGTATTTT. This sequence encodes CASSFTSLSTDTQYF.

The V and J genes are TRBV29-1 and TRBJ2-3; 9 bases align to TRBD2. The germline V gene encodes CDR1 SQVTM and CDR2 ANQGSEA. The V segment lost 4 bases and the J segment 4 bases; nucleotides outside the gene matches: 3. This CDR3 is 13 amino acids long. The CDR3 loop is CSVVGGGADTQYF. Written as DNA, the CDR3 is TGCAGCGTTGTCGGCGGGGGGGCAGATACGCAGTATTTT.

This clonotype was observed at least ten times. The CDR3 spells CSVHPLSSGNTIYF. CDR3 bases: TGCAGCGTTCATCCTTTAAGCTCTGGAAACACCATATATTTT. The chain uses TRBV29-1 and TRBJ1-3; D gene unclear. The CDR3 has 14 residues. Germline V lookup: CDR1 SQVTM, CDR2 ANQGSEA. The V end was cut by 5 bases, the J end by 0 bases, with 11 bases between.

Only one count was recorded for this clonotype. The chain is built from TRBV10-3 and TRBJ1-2; D unresolved. Looked up from germline, CDR1 is ENHRY and CDR2 is SYGVKD. V was trimmed by 4 bases and J by 4 bases, leaving 10 bases between them. This CDR3 is built from 13 residues. This chain's CDR3 is CAISGGSGYGYTF. The CDR3 DNA follows: TGTGCCATCAGTGGGGGTTCGGGCTATGGCTACACCTTC.

This clonotype has just a few counts. The chain carries TRBV20-1 and TRBJ2-7, with TRBD1 matching 8 bases. The germline gives CDR1 DFQATT, CDR2 SNEGSKA (reference sequence). Losses at the gene ends were 5 bases for V and 1 base for J; bases not matched to a gene: 4. The CDR3 has 13 amino acids. The CDR3 loop reads CSAATGGSYEQYF. The CDR3 DNA reads as TGCAGTGCTGCTACAGGGGGATCCTACGAGCAGTACTTC.

This clonotype was observed a handful of times. The rearrangement joins TRBV13 to TRBJ2-7; 8 bases map to TRBD1. From germline, CDR1 is PRHDT and CDR2 FYEKMQ (reference sequence). V gave up 5 bases and J gave up 4 bases; unmatched junction bases: 10. The CDR3 length is 15 residues. The CDR3 is CASSPLDRAIYEQYF. The DNA of the CDR3 is TGTGCCAGCAGCCCCCTGGACAGGGCTATATACGAGCAGTACTTC.

This clonotype has just a few counts. The V gene is TRBV4-2, the J gene TRBJ2-3; D might be TRBD2 (5 bases). V shed 0 bases and J shed 2 bases, with 15 bases lying between them. There are 17 residues in the CDR3. Germline CDR1 is LGHNA and CDR2 is YNFKEQ. This CDR3 reads CASSQEAARRNTDTQYF. The CDR3 DNA sequence: TGTGCCAGCAGCCAAGAAGCTGCACGGAGGAACACAGATACGCAGTATTTT.

This clonotype was counted between two and nine times. The rearrangement uses TRBV15 and TRBJ1-2, with D maybe TRBD1 (6 bases). The CDR3 covers 16 residues. The ends were cut back, 3 bases at V and 3 bases at J, with 17 bases in the middle. CDR1 and CDR2 from the germline V gene are LNHNV and YYDKDF (reference sequence). The CDR3 loop reads CATSSRGQGHHYGYTF. CDR3 sequence (DNA): TGTGCCACCAGCAGTCGGGGGCAGGGACATCACTATGGCTACACCTTC.

This clonotype was recorded many times. The CDR3 DNA sequence: TGTGCCAGCAGTTTTCTTAACTATGGCTACACCTTC. This translates into CASSFLNYGYTF. The chain uses TRBV7-9 and TRBJ1-2; D is undetermined. Germline CDR1 and CDR2: SEHNR and FQNEAQ (reference sequence). CDR3 size: 12 residues. V was shortened by 6 bases and J by 1 base, with 6 bases between the two germline ends.

The chain has TRBV5-1 and TRBJ2-5; D is ambiguous. V dropped 2 bases and J dropped 2 bases, with 10 bases sitting between them. Germline-derived CDR1 and CDR2 are SGHRS and YFSETQ. The CDR3 is made up of 14 amino acids. The CDR3 region has the DNA TGCGCCAGCAGCTTCCAGGCACAACAAGAGACCCAGTACTTC. It specifies CASSFQAQQETQYF. Drawing the rest from reference TRBV5-1 and TRBJ2-5, the complete variable domain is KAGVTQTPRYLIKTRGQQVTLSCSPISGHRSVSWYQQTPGQGLQFLFEYFSETQRNKGNFPGRFSGRQFSNSRSEMNVSTLELGDSALYLCASSFQAQQETQYFGPGTRLLVL.

This clonotype has at least ten counts. The V call is TRBV29-1, the J call TRBJ2-7; TRBD1 matches at 7 bases. There are 11 residues in the CDR3. CDR1 and CDR2 from the germline V gene are SQVTM and ANQGSEA. The ends lost 5 bases at V and 4 bases at J; junction bases unmatched: 2. The CDR3 reads CSVNRGYEQYF. The CDR3 bases are TGCAGCGTTAACAGGGGTTACGAGCAGTACTTC.

The V call is TRBV25-1, the J call TRBJ2-7, with D perhaps matching TRBD2 (6 bases). The V gene lost 10 bases and the J gene lost 4 bases, with 20 bases spanning the gap. Germline loops: CDR1 MGHDK, CDR2 SYGVNS. The CDR3 totals 14 residues. The CDR3 DNA sequence: TGTGCCACCCTAAACGGGGGAGGACCGTACGAGCAGTACTTC. Residues: CATLNGGGPYEQYF.

The chain combines TRBV20-1 with TRBJ1-5; no reliable D call. CDR3 size: 14 residues. From germline, CDR1 is DFQATT and CDR2 SNEGSKA (reference sequence). Trimming stripped 1 base from V and 7 bases from J, with 14 bases between. The chain's CDR3 is CSARGLPQEQPQHF. For the CDR3, the DNA is TGCAGTGCTAGAGGCCTTCCTCAGGAACAGCCCCAGCATTTT.

The CDR3 DNA reads as TGCGCCAGCAGCCAAGCTTCCTTCCGTACCGGGGAGCTGTTTTTT. This translates into CASSQASFRTGELFF. The chain carries TRBV4-1 and TRBJ2-2; D is undetermined. Germline CDR1 and CDR2: MGHRA and YSYEKL. The germline V and J ends were trimmed by 1 base and 5 bases, with 11 bases remaining between them. CDR3 length: 15 amino acids.

This clonotype has more than one count but fewer than ten. This chain links TRBV5-1 with TRBJ1-2, with D possibly being TRBD1 (5 bases). Germline CDR1 and CDR2: SGHRS and YFSETQ. The CDR3 totals 13 residues. V lost 2 bases to trimming and J lost 6 bases, with 11 bases between them. The CDR3 nucleotides read TGCGCCAGCAGCTTAAGCCACAGGCATGGCTACACCTTC. Translation: CASSLSHRHGYTF.

This clonotype was counted between two and nine times. CDR3 loop: CASSQDVSGGSFYEQYF. Here the CDR3 DNA reads TGCGCCAGCAGCCAAGACGTTTCGGGCGGGAGTTTCTACGAGCAGTACTTC. The chain employs TRBV4-1 and TRBJ2-7; TRBD2 aligns across 7 bases. The V and J ends lost 0 bases and 3 bases, in that order; junction bases with no gene match: 11. Germline lookup yields CDR1 MGHRA and CDR2 YSYEKL. CDR3 length: 17 amino acids.

This clonotype was seen many times. The rearrangement uses TRBV20-1 and TRBJ2-1, with 7 bases identical to TRBD2. This CDR3 region has 13 residues. The V segment lost 6 bases and the J segment 4 bases; nucleotides outside the gene matches: 6. Germline loops: CDR1 DFQATT, CDR2 SNEGSKA (reference sequence). The CDR3 DNA follows: TGCAGTGCCGCGGGACTACGGTACAATGAGCAGTTCTTC. Amino acid sequence: CSAAGLRYNEQFF.

The table lists this clonotype with a few counts. The rearrangement uses TRBV5-1 and TRBJ2-5, with D possibly TRBD2 on 5 matching bases. The CDR3 contains 17 residues. CDR1 is SGHRS and CDR2 is YFSETQ in the germline V gene. With 2 bases removed from V and 4 bases from J, the gap between germline ends came to 21 bases. The CDR3 spells CASSFADKDSGVETQYF. CDR3 nucleotide sequence: TGCGCCAGCAGCTTCGCTGACAAGGACTCTGGGGTAGAGACCCAGTACTTC.

The genes are TRBV3-1 and TRBJ2-7, with D possibly matching TRBD1 (7 bases). CDR1 is LGHDT and CDR2 is YNNKEL in the germline V gene (reference sequence). The CDR3 is 15 amino acids. Deletions cut 6 bases from V and 2 bases from J, with 17 bases between. The CDR3 protein is CASRRGGTEAYEQYF. CDR3 nucleotide sequence: TGTGCCAGCAGGAGAGGAGGGACAGAGGCCTACGAGCAGTACTTC.

In this sample, this clonotype turned up a few times. V is TRBV27 and J is TRBJ2-1; TRBD1 matches 9 bases. V shed 7 bases and J 4 bases; nucleotides not matched to a gene: 11. CDR1 MNHEY and CDR2 SMNVEV come from the germline V gene (reference sequence). The CDR3 is 16 amino acids. The CDR3 region is CASIGYGTGTYNEQFF. CDR3 in DNA: TGTGCCAGCATCGGGTACGGGACAGGGACATACAATGAGCAGTTCTTC.

This clonotype came up many times. J is TRBJ2-3 and V is TRBV12-3 or TRBV12-4; D could derive from TRBD1 or TRBD2 (6 bases each). Between the trimmed V and J ends, which lost 8 bases and 2 bases, there was a span of 14 bases. The CDR3 contains 14 residues. CDR3 bases: TGTGCCAGCGGACTACAGGGACTCACAGATACGCAGTATTTT. Its protein product is CASGLQGLTDTQYF.

V and J are TRBV19 and TRBJ2-5, with 11 bases aligning to TRBD2. V trimming: 0 bases; J trimming: 4 bases; junction bases outside the gene matches: 7. The CDR3 length is 17 residues. The germline V gene encodes CDR1 LNHDA and CDR2 SQIVND (reference sequence). The DNA for the CDR3 is TGTGCCAGTAGTATAGAGGGGCTAGCGGGAGGTCCAGAGACCCAGTACTTC. Its protein product is CASSIEGLAGGPETQYF.

Only one count was recorded for this clonotype. The chain is built from TRBV5-1 and TRBJ2-7, with 7 bases that match TRBD1. J was trimmed by 3 bases and V by 3 bases; bases with no gene match: 6. The CDR3 sequence is 14 residues long. Germline V CDR1 and CDR2: SGHRS, YFSETQ. The CDR3 protein is CASSSTGLGYEQYF. Here the CDR3 DNA reads TGCGCCAGCAGCTCGACAGGGCTCGGCTACGAGCAGTACTTC.

The V gene is TRBV7-9, the J gene TRBJ1-1; D is possibly TRBD1 (5 bases). Germline V gene data show CDR1 as SEHNR and CDR2 as FQNEAQ (reference sequence). This CDR3 is 14 amino acids long. V gave up 1 base and J gave up 4 bases, with 10 bases separating them. CDR3 in DNA: TGTGCCAGCAGCTTAGTGAAAGGGGTCACTGAAGCTTTCTTT. This encodes CASSLVKGVTEAFF.

This clonotype was seen a few times. The chain is built from TRBV3-1 and TRBJ2-2; a weak D match, TRBD1 (6 bases). V lost 4 bases and J 5 bases, leaving 8 bases between the germline ends. CDR1 is LGHDT and CDR2 is YNNKEL in the germline V gene (reference sequence). The CDR3 has 13 amino acids. The CDR3 reads CASSPGQTGELFF. CDR3 nucleotide sequence: TGTGCCAGCAGCCCAGGACAGACCGGGGAGCTGTTTTTT.